These T cell receptor beta chains were read from a single sample in a study of T cells in Graves' hyperthyroidism and ophthalmopathy. TCRdb re-called the multiplex PCR reads with MiXCR, one entry per CDR3 protein. In the table there are hundreds of thousands of distinct CDR3 sequences, roughly 40% of which are singletons. Sample: blood. These receptors all come from a young man with Graves' hyperthyroidism. CDR3s include the opening cysteine and the closing phenylalanine or tryptophan. The D gene is left open where the match is weak. A row's size may be missing; if present it is once, few, many or a size class.

V gene,D gene,J gene,clone size,CDR3 protein,CDR3 DNA
TRBV2,NA,TRBJ1-6,NA,CAIVGSSDSPLHF,TGTGCTATAGTTGGGTCTTCGGATTCACCCCTCCACTTT
TRBV14,NA,TRBJ2-7,NA,CASSPEGSWEQYF,TGTGCCAGCAGCCCGGAGGGTTCTTGGGAGCAGTACTTC
TRBV29-1,TRBD2,TRBJ2-3,once,CSVAGAGGQDTQYF,TGCAGCGTTGCTGGGGCGGGAGGGCAAGATACGCAGTATTTT
TRBV2,NA,TRBJ2-6,many,CASTSGLLTSGANVLTF,TGTGCCAGCACATCGGGACTTTTAACCTCTGGGGCCAACGTCCTGACTTTC
TRBV19,NA,TRBJ2-5,many,CASSSGTGTGETQYF,TGTGCCAGTAGTTCCGGGACTGGGACGGGAGAGACCCAGTACTTC
TRBV7-9,TRBD2,TRBJ2-7,few,CASSPGLAGRYEQYF,TGTGCCAGCAGCCCGGGACTAGCGGGCCGCTACGAGCAGTACTTC
TRBV7-6,NA,TRBJ2-3,NA,CASSSAPAITDTQYF,TGTGCCAGCAGTTCAGCCCCGGCAATCACAGATACGCAGTATTTT
TRBV7-9,TRBD2,TRBJ2-5,NA,CASSQIWVGGSGRETQYF,TGCGCCAGCAGCCAAATCTGGGTGGGCGGGAGTGGCCGGGAGACCCAGTACTTC
TRBV10-3,NA,TRBJ1-5,NA,CARGDGRSNQPQHF,TGTGCCAGGGGAGATGGGCGGAGCAATCAGCCCCAGCATTTT
TRBV9,NA,TRBJ1-5,many,CASSVDPSQPQHF,TGTGCCAGCAGCGTAGACCCGAGCCAGCCCCAGCATTTT
TRBV29-1,NA,TRBJ1-1,NA,CSVGLAGGDTEAFF,TGCAGCGTCGGACTAGCGGGAGGGGACACTGAAGCTTTCTTT
TRBV6-1,NA,TRBJ1-5,NA,CASSLDSPPQSNQPQHF,TGTGCCAGCAGTCTGGACAGTCCCCCACAAAGCAATCAGCCCCAGCATTTT
TRBV4-1,NA,TRBJ1-5,NA,CASSQDREGGGQPQHF,TGCGCCAGCAGCCAAGATAGGGAGGGAGGCGGTCAGCCCCAGCATTTT
TRBV4-1,TRBD1,TRBJ1-6,few,CASSQDGTGNPRVFSPLHF,TGCGCCAGCAGCCAAGACGGGACAGGGAACCCCAGGGTCTTTTCACCCCTCCACTTT
TRBV6-5,NA,TRBJ2-2,many,CASSYRDTGELFF,TGTGCCAGCAGTTACAGGGACACCGGGGAGCTGTTTTTT
TRBV7-9,NA,TRBJ2-7,NA,CASSYETPWDEQYF,TGTGCCAGCAGTTACGAGACCCCCTGGGACGAGCAGTACTTC
TRBV6-6,TRBD1,TRBJ1-6,many,CASRATGANSPLHF,TGTGCCAGCAGAGCGACAGGGGCGAATTCACCCCTCCACTTT
TRBV3-1,NA,TRBJ2-1,NA,CASSHLGYNEQFF,TGTGCCAGCAGCCACTTAGGGTACAATGAGCAGTTCTTC
TRBV5-4,NA,TRBJ1-2,NA,CASQLGEGSNYGYTF,TGTGCCAGCCAGCTTGGCGAGGGGTCTAACTATGGCTACACCTTC
TRBV29-1,TRBD1,TRBJ2-7,NA,CSVPLTGKSYEQYF,TGCAGCGTCCCACTGACAGGGAAAAGCTACGAGCAGTACTTC
TRBV20-1,TRBD1,TRBJ2-7,many,CSFQGQGYEQYF,TGCAGTTTCCAGGGACAGGGATACGAGCAGTACTTC
TRBV29-1,TRBD1,TRBJ2-7,many,CSGWDDRVYEQYF,TGCAGCGGTTGGGACGACAGGGTCTACGAGCAGTACTTC
TRBV7-9,NA,TRBJ2-7,few,CASSFQGPYEQYF,TGTGCCAGCAGCTTTCAGGGACCCTACGAGCAGTACTTC
TRBV25-1,NA,TRBJ2-7,NA,CASSQDSVGEQYF,TGTGCCAGCAGCCAAGATTCGGTTGGCGAGCAGTACTTC
TRBV19,NA,TRBJ1-2,few,CASSIDRQIYGYTF,TGTGCCAGTAGTATAGACCGACAGATCTATGGCTACACCTTC
TRBV19,TRBD1,TRBJ2-7,many,CASSATGVYEQYF,TGTGCCAGCAGCGCGACAGGGGTTTACGAGCAGTACTTC
TRBV29-1,TRBD1,TRBJ2-5,NA,CSAGTGDGETQYF,TGCAGCGCTGGGACAGGGGATGGGGAGACCCAGTACTTC
TRBV9,NA,TRBJ1-4,few,CASSERGGLGDEKLFF,TGTGCCAGCAGCGAGAGGGGGGGGCTCGGAGATGAAAAACTGTTTTTT
TRBV7-9,TRBD2,TRBJ2-7,many,CASSLDGLAGYEQYF,TGTGCCAGCAGCTTAGATGGACTAGCGGGCTACGAGCAGTACTTC
TRBV7-9,NA,TRBJ2-5,NA,CASSPGPPKHHF,TGTGCCAGCAGCCCGGGACCTCCGAAACACCACTTC
TRBV19,NA,TRBJ1-1,NA,CASSSQGFWDTGAFF,TGTGCCAGTAGTAGTCAGGGATTTTGGGACACTGGAGCTTTCTTT
TRBV10-3,NA,TRBJ2-5,NA,CASSVRQYQETQYF,TGTGCCAGCAGTGTCCGACAGTACCAAGAGACCCAGTACTTC
TRBV11-2,TRBD1,TRBJ2-7,NA,CASSSWTGRNEQYF,TGTGCCAGCAGTTCCTGGACAGGGCGGAACGAGCAGTACTTC
TRBV11-1,NA,TRBJ1-6,NA,CASSPQGLSSPLHF,TGTGCCAGCAGCCCACAGGGCCTCAGTTCACCCCTCCACTTT
TRBV20-1,NA,TRBJ1-2,NA,CSARSGGEGFDGYTF,TGCAGTGCACGCTCGGGGGGTGAAGGTTTTGATGGCTACACCTTC
TRBV11-2,TRBD1,TRBJ2-5,NA,CARVGTGRETQYF,TGTGCTAGAGTGGGGACAGGGCGGGAGACCCAGTACTTC
TRBV7-9,NA,TRBJ1-1,few,CASSPGGIEAFF,TGTGCCAGCAGCCCCGGGGGTATTGAAGCTTTCTTT
TRBV5-4,NA,TRBJ2-5,many,CASSPVGEETQYF,TGTGCCAGCAGCCCAGTGGGGGAGGAGACCCAGTACTTC
TRBV7-9,TRBD1,TRBJ1-5,many,CASSSGGGTGSWPQHF,TGTGCCAGCAGCTCCGGTGGGGGGACAGGTTCATGGCCCCAGCATTTT
TRBV9,NA,TRBJ1-2,many,CASSVGGQHDGYTF,TGTGCCAGCAGCGTGGGCGGGCAGCATGATGGCTACACCTTC
TRBV25-1,NA,TRBJ1-1,NA,CASSDPTDMNTEAFF,TGTGCCAGCAGTGACCCGACAGATATGAACACTGAAGCTTTCTTT
TRBV7-6,TRBD2,TRBJ2-7,once,CASSPWGGTYEQYF,TGTGCCAGCAGCCCGTGGGGGGGTACCTACGAGCAGTACTTC
TRBV5-6,NA,TRBJ1-1,once,CASSPSITTEAFF,TGTGCCAGCAGCCCGTCCATAACCACTGAAGCTTTCTTT
TRBV20-1,NA,TRBJ1-1,many,CSASIRDIHTEAFF,TGCAGTGCTTCTATCCGGGACATTCACACTGAAGCTTTCTTT
TRBV2,NA,TRBJ1-2,NA,CAKRGKNYGYTF,TGTGCCAAGAGGGGAAAGAACTATGGCTACACCTTC
TRBV7-8,NA,TRBJ1-1,few,CASSKTAIEAFF,TGTGCCAGCAGCAAAACAGCAATTGAAGCTTTCTTT
TRBV6-2/TRBV6-3,TRBD1,TRBJ2-7,NA,CASRQQGKDYEQYF,TGTGCCAGCAGGCAACAGGGGAAAGATTACGAGCAGTACTTC
TRBV6-6,TRBD1,TRBJ2-7,few,CASIGGTGGEQYF,TGTGCCAGCATTGGAGGGACAGGGGGCGAGCAGTACTTC
TRBV7-9,NA,TRBJ1-2,NA,CASSPLGGSLYGYTF,TGTGCCAGCAGCCCCCTCGGAGGCAGTCTCTATGGCTACACCTTC
TRBV25-1,NA,TRBJ1-2,NA,CASSGQEANYGYTF,TGTGCCAGCAGCGGTCAGGAGGCTAACTATGGCTACACCTTC
TRBV24-1,NA,TRBJ1-1,many,CATSDARDTEAFF,TGTGCCACCAGTGATGCGAGAGACACTGAAGCTTTCTTT
TRBV7-2,NA,TRBJ2-5,NA,CASRGPGAETQYF,TGTGCCAGCAGGGGACCCGGGGCTGAGACCCAGTACTTC
TRBV6-6,TRBD1,TRBJ1-5,NA,CASRRGQDLNQPQHF,TGTGCCAGCAGACGCGGACAGGACCTTAATCAGCCCCAGCATTTT
TRBV9,NA,TRBJ2-6,many,CASSVGGAGANVLTF,TGTGCCAGCAGCGTAGGAGGGGCTGGGGCCAACGTCCTGACTTTC
TRBV2,TRBD1,TRBJ2-5,NA,CASNLGGSQETQYF,TGTGCCAGCAACCTAGGGGGCTCCCAAGAGACCCAGTACTTC
TRBV12-3/TRBV12-4,TRBD2,TRBJ2-5,few,CASSLASGLETQYF,TGTGCCAGCAGTTTAGCTAGCGGGCTGGAGACCCAGTACTTC
TRBV24-1,NA,TRBJ2-5,many,CATSDNQETQYF,TGTGCCACCAGTGACAACCAAGAGACCCAGTACTTC
TRBV20-1,NA,TRBJ1-5,few,CSARKGGQFNQPQHF,TGCAGTGCTAGAAAAGGGGGGCAGTTCAATCAGCCCCAGCATTTT